This TCR beta chain was profiled in a study of tumor and adjacent non-tumor tissue in lung cancer. Study summary: Samples averaged roughly 4.4 million productive TCRbeta reads each. Points from the study as a whole: TCR diversity was significantly greater in tumor than normal lung tissue.

Three rounds of nested PCR, following a modified ARM-PCR protocol, produced the TCRbeta library. TCRdb re-called the multiplex PCR reads with MiXCR, one entry per CDR3 protein. The sample contains approximately 68,000 distinct CDR3 sequences, around 73% of which appear only once. This sample's RNA came from whole unsorted tissue. Donors were chemotherapy-naive, newly diagnosed lung cancer surgical patients in China, August–late 2014. This clonotype was counted a single time. The antigen remains undetermined. CDR3 size: 14 residues. V was shortened by 4 bases and J by 4 bases, with 11 bases between the two germline ends. CDR1 is SGHVS and CDR2 is FQNEAQ in the germline V gene.

This chain uses TRBV7-8 with TRBJ2-1, with a possible D match to TRBD2 (5 bases). Source material: lung tumor tissue. This clonotype was obtained from a man aged 55 to 70 with non-small cell lung cancer. CDR3: CASSCGRTYNEQFF. Here the CDR3 DNA reads TGTGCCAGCAGCTGCGGGCGTACTTACAATGAGCAGTTCTTC.